This TCR beta chain was identified in a study of cytomegalovirus exposure and HLA in healthy donors. On the study more broadly: HLA-typed donors contributed 65 million to 95 million unique TCRs, which were held in an early data release.

This PCR relied on a set of 60 Vbeta primers and 13 Jbeta primers. This table comes from immunoSEQ multiplex PCR, and its TCRdb copy is limited to in-frame clones, with some not included. The sample has 150,000 to 180,000 clones; around 74% are singletons. In this sample, this clone turned up a few times. Its antigen remains unidentified. The CDR3 runs 12 residues. Germline-derived CDR1 and CDR2 are MNHNS and SASEGT. V lost 6 bases and J 7 bases, leaving 7 bases between the germline ends. Study-wide results and caveats: Clonal expansion, a later analysis showed, was greater in HLA-associated TCR beta chains than in equally common others. An ancestry cluster, one associated with Asian ancestry, reportedly showed fewer N-insertions than the approximately 670-donor mean in a later analysis.

Sequencing was performed on PBMCs. The sequence was collected from a young man in good health and CMV-seronegative. The chain has TRBV6-1 and TRBJ1-6; no clear D. This CDR3 reads CASRGGNSPLHF. DNA for the CDR3: TGTGCCAGCAGGGGAGGCAATTCACCCCTCCACTTT.